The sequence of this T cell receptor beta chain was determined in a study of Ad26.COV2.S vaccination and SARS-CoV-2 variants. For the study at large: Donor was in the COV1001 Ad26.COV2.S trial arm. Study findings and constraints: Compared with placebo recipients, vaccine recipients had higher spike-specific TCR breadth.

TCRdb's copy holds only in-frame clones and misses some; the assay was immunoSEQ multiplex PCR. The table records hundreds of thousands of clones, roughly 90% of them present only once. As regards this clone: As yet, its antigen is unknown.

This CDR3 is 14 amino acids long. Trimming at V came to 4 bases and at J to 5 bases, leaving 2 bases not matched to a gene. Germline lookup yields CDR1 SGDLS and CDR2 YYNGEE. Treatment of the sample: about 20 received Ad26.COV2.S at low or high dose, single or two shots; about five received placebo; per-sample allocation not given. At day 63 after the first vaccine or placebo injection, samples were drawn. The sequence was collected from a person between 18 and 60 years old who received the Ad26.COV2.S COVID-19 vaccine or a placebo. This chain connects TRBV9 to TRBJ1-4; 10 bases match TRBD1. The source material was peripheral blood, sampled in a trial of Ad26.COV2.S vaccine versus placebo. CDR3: CASSSGQGNEKLFF. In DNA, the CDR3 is TGTGCCAGCAGCTCGGGACAGGGGAATGAAAAACTGTTTTTT.